The 30 T cell receptor beta chains below all came from one sample that was sequenced in a study of T cells in pancreatic ductal adenocarcinoma. This table comes from immunoSEQ multiplex PCR, and its TCRdb copy is limited to in-frame clones, with some not included. Altogether approximately 5,400 clones are present, approximately 67% being singletons, with the ten largest covering over 8.5%. No neoadjuvant therapy was given to the selected pancreatic ductal adenocarcinoma patients before their surgery. Sample: pancreatic tumor tissue. The receptors originated from a human donor with pancreatic ductal adenocarcinoma.

This clone was counted between two and nine times. V is TRBV5-4 and J is TRBJ1-6; perhaps TRBD1 as D (5 bases). Germline values: CDR1 SGHNT, CDR2 YYREEE (reference sequence). The CDR3 runs 15 residues. V was pared by 4 bases and J by 8 bases, with 16 bases between. The CDR3 here is CASSPQGRGHSPLHF. For the CDR3, the DNA is TGTGCCAGCAGCCCCCAAGGAAGGGGTCATTCACCCCTCCACTTT.

The chain carries TRBV6-5 and TRBJ2-7; TRBD2 matches at 7 bases. V was clipped by 5 bases and J by 4 bases; unmatched bases: 5. The germline V gene has CDR1 MNHEY and CDR2 SVGAGI. This CDR3 has 13 residues. In DNA form, the CDR3 reads TGTGCCAGCAGTAAACCGGGACTATACGAGCAGTACTTC. Amino acid sequence: CASSKPGLYEQYF.

The V gene is TRBV15, the J gene TRBJ1-2; perhaps TRBD1 as D (6 bases). The CDR3 is 15 amino acids. The V and J ends lost 3 bases and 3 bases respectively, with 14 bases between them. The germline V gene has CDR1 LNHNV and CDR2 YYDKDF (reference sequence). CDR3 protein: CATSSAGEWDYGYTF. In DNA form, the CDR3 reads TGTGCCACCAGCAGCGCAGGGGAATGGGACTATGGCTACACCTTC.

The chain links TRBV30 to TRBJ1-1; 8 bases fit TRBD1. The junction had 6 bases not matched to a gene; V was cut back by 5 bases and J by 4 bases. The CDR3 runs 13 residues. CDR1 GTSNPN and CDR2 SVGIG come from the germline V gene (reference sequence). The DNA of the CDR3 is TGTGCCTGGCAGGGGGCGCCGGGCACTGAAGCTTTCTTT. This translates into CAWQGAPGTEAFF.

V usage is TRBV6-1 and J usage is TRBJ2-2; 11 nucleotides match TRBD1. V lost 4 bases and J lost 5; bases outside the gene matches: 6. CDR1 is MNHNS and CDR2 is SASEGT in the germline V gene. The CDR3 totals 16 residues. CDR3 bases: TGTGCCAGCAGTGCTGGACAGGGGGCAAGGACCGGGGAGCTGTTTTTT. This encodes CASSAGQGARTGELFF.

The V gene is TRBV18, the J gene TRBJ2-7; weak D call: TRBD1 (6 bases). The CDR3 has 13 amino acids. Trimming shortened V by 6 bases and J by 2 bases, and 11 bases separated the two germline ends. Looked up from germline, CDR1 is KGHSH and CDR2 is LQKENI. Written as DNA, the CDR3 is TGTGCCAGCTCGCCAGGACAGACCTACGAGCAGTACTTC. As protein: CASSPGQTYEQYF.

J is TRBJ1-5 and V is TRBV5-7; D is unclear. TRBV5-7 has ORF status, its function being uncertain. Trimming removed 4 bases from V and 0 bases from J, with 11 bases in between. The CDR3 is 15 residues long. For the CDR3, the DNA is TGTGCCAGCAGCCCCACGGGAGATAGCAATCAGCCCCAGCATTTT. Its translation is CASSPTGDSNQPQHF.

The V call is TRBV18, the J call TRBJ2-2, with 10 bases fitting TRBD1. This CDR3 has 18 residues. V lost 6 bases, J lost 5 bases, and 15 bases stayed unmatched. Germline loops: CDR1 KGHSH, CDR2 LQKENI. The CDR3 DNA follows: TGTGCCAGCTCCCCGTTCAATTCCGGGACAGGGGAAACCGGGGAGCTGTTTTTT. This codes for CASSPFNSGTGETGELFF.

The rearrangement links TRBV7-2 to TRBJ1-2, with no clear D. Trimming left V 10 bases short and J 1 base short, with 7 bases between. The CDR3 spans 11 residues. In germline, CDR1 is SGHTA, CDR2 FQGNSA. CDR3 DNA sequence: TGTGCCACCGGACTTAACTATGGCTACACCTTC. It translates to CATGLNYGYTF.

The chain links TRBV4-1 to TRBJ2-1; TRBD2 matches 11 bases. V was pared by 4 bases and J by 4 bases, with 6 bases of the junction left unmatched. The CDR3 is made up of 16 amino acids. In germline, CDR1 is MGHRA, CDR2 YSYEKL. The chain's CDR3 is CASSRDLAGGYNEQFF. The DNA for the CDR3 is TGCGCCAGCAGCCGAGATCTAGCGGGGGGTTACAATGAGCAGTTCTTC.

The chain links TRBV19 to TRBJ1-5; D is possibly TRBD1 (6 bases). Trimming stripped 5 bases from V and 5 bases from J, with 19 bases between. Looked up from germline, CDR1 is LNHDA and CDR2 is SQIVND (reference sequence). The CDR3 sequence is 16 residues long. The CDR3 region has the DNA TGTGCCAGTAGTCGTACTACAGGGAGAAGGGATCAGCCCCAGCATTTT. It encodes CASSRTTGRRDQPQHF. Full variable domain (rest looked up from reference TRBV19 and TRBJ1-5): DGGITQSPKYLFRKEGQNVTLSCEQNLNHDAMYWYRQDPGQGLRLIYYSQIVNDFQKGDIAEGYSVSREKKESFPLTVTSAQKNPTAFYLCASSRTTGRRDQPQHFGDGTRLSIL.

Only one count was recorded for this clone. The V gene is TRBV10-3, the J gene TRBJ1-2; no firm D call. CDR1 ENHRY and CDR2 SYGVKD come from the germline V gene. Trimming removed 4 bases from V and 9 bases from J, with 12 bases in between. This CDR3 is built from 12 residues. The CDR3 protein is CAISVVGERYTF. The DNA for the CDR3 is TGTGCCATCAGTGTCGTGGGCGAACGCTACACCTTC.

This sequence joins TRBV7-8 and TRBJ1-5; 9 bases fit TRBD1. This CDR3 has 17 amino acids. With V trimmed by 4 bases and J by 0 bases, 7 bases remained unmatched. Per germline, CDR1 SGHVS and CDR2 FQNEAQ. In nucleotides, the CDR3 is TGTGCCAGCAGCTCTACAGGGGGCGGAAATAGCAATCAGCCCCAGCATTTT. This codes for CASSSTGGGNSNQPQHF.

The rearrangement uses TRBV28 and TRBJ2-7; 10 bases align to TRBD1. V shed 2 bases, J shed 5 bases, and the junction held 6 bases outside the gene matches. The CDR3 sequence is 15 residues long. Germline V gene sequence: CDR1 MDHEN, CDR2 SYDVKM. The DNA of the CDR3 is TGTGCCAGCAGTTTACCGGGACAGGGGTCCCACGAGCAGTACTTC. This gives the protein CASSLPGQGSHEQYF.

The chain uses TRBV6-1 and TRBJ1-1, with a possible D match to TRBD1 (6 bases). Germline V gene lookup returns CDR1 MNHNS and CDR2 SASEGT. The CDR3 extends over 13 amino acids. The germline V and J ends were trimmed by 4 bases and 3 bases, with 9 bases remaining between them. The CDR3 sequence is CASSGQEDTEAFF. DNA of the CDR3: TGTGCCAGCAGTGGACAGGAGGACACTGAAGCTTTCTTT.

The rearrangement links TRBV2 to TRBJ1-1; possible D gene TRBD1, 5 bases. The CDR3 runs to 15 residues. The V and J ends lost 3 bases and 1 base respectively, with 12 bases between them. The germline CDR1 and CDR2 sequences are SNHLY and FYNNEI. CDR3 residues: CASSERAGRNTEAFF. CDR3 DNA sequence: TGTGCCAGCAGTGAGCGGGCGGGGCGGAACACTGAAGCTTTCTTT.

This chain uses TRBV4-3 with TRBJ1-2, with a possible D match to TRBD1 (6 bases). V dropped 3 bases and J dropped 4 bases, with 12 bases sitting between them. CDR3 length: 14 amino acids. CDR1 is LGHNA and CDR2 is YSLEER in the germline V gene. The chain's CDR3 is CASSHVDRSYGYTF. Here the CDR3 DNA reads TGCGCCAGCAGCCACGTAGACAGGAGCTATGGCTACACCTTC.

The chain uses TRBV28 and TRBJ1-4; D gene ambiguous. V was trimmed by 1 base and J by 5 bases, leaving 11 bases between them. Germline loops: CDR1 MDHEN, CDR2 SYDVKM. CDR3 length: 15 residues. CDR3 region: CASSLLSRGNEKLFF. CDR3 DNA: TGTGCCAGCAGTTTATTGTCCAGAGGGAATGAAAAACTGTTTTTT.

The chain is built from TRBV9 and TRBJ2-7; 11 bases map to TRBD2. V was clipped by 0 bases and J by 5 bases; unmatched bases: 4. Per germline, CDR1 SGDLS and CDR2 YYNGEE. This CDR3 contains 15 residues. This chain's CDR3 is CASSVGLAGMDEQYF. The DNA of the CDR3 is TGTGCCAGCAGCGTAGGACTAGCGGGGATGGACGAGCAGTACTTC.

The rearrangement uses TRBV6-5 and TRBJ1-5; TRBD1 is a possible D gene (6 bases). Germline CDR1 is MNHEY and CDR2 is SVGAGI. V gave up 7 bases and J gave up 2 bases, with 9 bases separating them. There are 13 residues in the CDR3. In DNA form, the CDR3 reads TGTGCCAGCAAGGCAGGGGGCAATCAGCCCCAGCATTTT. This sequence encodes CASKAGGNQPQHF.

The V and J genes are TRBV9 and TRBJ2-7, with TRBD1 matching over 7 bases. V gave up 0 bases and J gave up 1 base; unmatched junction bases: 4. The CDR3 covers 15 residues. Germline V CDR1 and CDR2: SGDLS, YYNGEE. CDR3 nucleotide sequence: TGTGCCAGCAGCGTAGCGCCAGGGGGTTCCTACGAGCAGTACTTC. Encoded protein: CASSVAPGGSYEQYF.

The chain carries TRBV28 and TRBJ1-2; D is unresolved. Germline CDR1 MDHEN, CDR2 SYDVKM. Deletions cut 2 bases from V and 7 bases from J, with 11 bases between. The CDR3 runs 13 residues. CDR3 protein: CASSLGYRGGYTF. CDR3 sequence (DNA): TGTGCCAGCAGTTTAGGTTACCGAGGTGGCTACACCTTC.

This clone was observed a handful of times. V and J are TRBV11-2 and TRBJ2-7, with a tentative D call TRBD1 (5 bases). Germline CDR1 and CDR2: SGHAT and FQNNGV. V was shortened by 2 bases and J by 3 bases, with 11 bases between the two germline ends. The CDR3 has 14 amino acids. This chain's CDR3 is CASSLSQAFYEQYF. Written as DNA, the CDR3 is TGTGCCAGCAGCTTATCACAGGCGTTCTACGAGCAGTACTTC.

The chain recombines TRBV2 with TRBJ1-6; 9 bases map to TRBD1. The CDR3 contains 16 residues. From germline, CDR1 is SNHLY and CDR2 FYNNEI. V lost 6 bases and J lost 4; bases outside the gene matches: 7. As DNA, the CDR3 is TGTGCCAGCAGGGGGACAGGGAACCTTTATAATTCACCCCTCCACTTT. This encodes CASRGTGNLYNSPLHF.

This chain's CDR3 is CASSVDGRLPDTQYF. The CDR3 region has the DNA TGTGCCAGCAGCGTAGATGGCAGACTTCCAGATACGCAGTATTTT. The V and J genes are TRBV9 and TRBJ2-3; no clear D gene. This CDR3 is 15 amino acids long. The germline V and J ends were trimmed by 0 bases and 4 bases, with 12 bases remaining between them. Germline V gene lookup returns CDR1 SGDLS and CDR2 YYNGEE. The full variable domain, with the rest looked up from reference TRBV9 and TRBJ2-3, is DSGVTQTPKHLITATGQRVTLRCSPRSGDLSVYWYQQSLDQGLQFLIQYYNGEERAKGNILERFSAQQFPDLHSELNLSSLELGDSALYFCASSVDGRLPDTQYFGPGTRLTVL.

About this clone itself: One end of the junction does not line up with germline, which may come from a read error. J is TRBJ2-1 and V is TRBV7-2; a weak D match, TRBD2 (5 bases). Germline CDR1 is SGHTA and CDR2 is FQGNSA. The CDR3 extends over 15 amino acids. The DNA for the CDR3 is TGTGCCAGCAGCCTAGCTCTAGGTACCCCCAATGAGCAGTTCTTC. This encodes CASSLALGTPNEQFF. Looking up the rest from reference TRBV7-2 and TRBJ2-1 gives the full variable domain: GAGVSQSPSNKVTEKGKDVELRCDPISGHTALYWYRQSLGQGLEFLIYFQGNSAPDKSGLPSDRFSAERTGGSVSTLTIQRTQQEDSAVYLCASSLALGTPNEQFFGPGTRLTVL.

This sequence joins TRBV9 and TRBJ2-1; 11 bases match TRBD2. With 0 bases clipped from V and 6 bases from J, the junction kept 5 bases outside the gene matches. The CDR3 sequence is 16 residues long. Germline-derived CDR1 and CDR2 are SGDLS and YYNGEE. DNA for the CDR3: TGTGCCAGCAGCGTAGGCCTAGCGGGGGGATCCAATGAGCAGTTCTTC. Amino acid sequence: CASSVGLAGGSNEQFF.

This clone appeared a few times. The gene calls are TRBV5-6 and TRBJ1-2, with D unclear. The CDR3 has 14 amino acids. From germline, CDR1 is SGHDT and CDR2 YYEEEE. V shed 0 bases and J shed 4 bases, with 10 bases lying between them. The CDR3 region is CASSLERRTYGYTF. The CDR3, as DNA: TGTGCCAGCAGCTTGGAGAGGAGGACCTATGGCTACACCTTC. Based on the CDR3 plus reference TRBV5-6 and TRBJ1-2, the full variable domain is DAGVTQSPTHLIKTRGQQVTLRCSPKSGHDTVSWYQQALGQGPQFIFQYYEEEERQRGNFPDRFSGHQFPNYSSELNVNALLLGDSALYLCASSLERRTYGYTFGSGTRLTVV.

The chain is built from TRBV5-5 and TRBJ2-2, with D unclear. With 3 bases removed from V and 3 bases from J, the gap between germline ends came to 3 bases. Looked up from germline, CDR1 is SGHKS and CDR2 is YYEKEE (reference sequence). The CDR3 extends over 12 amino acids. The CDR3, as DNA: TGTGCCAGCAGCTCGTACACCGGGGAGCTGTTTTTT. Protein: CASSSYTGELFF.

The rearrangement joins TRBV7-9 to TRBJ2-1, with 8 bases matching TRBD2. Germline trimming cut 10 bases from V and 0 bases from J; bases unmatched to any gene: 11. Germline CDR1 and CDR2: SEHNR and FQNEAQ (reference sequence). The CDR3 consists of 16 residues. CDR3 DNA: TGTGCCACCGAGACGGCCAGCGGGAGCTCCTACAATGAGCAGTTCTTC. As protein: CATETASGSSYNEQFF. Variable domain in full (rest from reference TRBV7-9 and TRBJ2-1): DTGVSQNPRHKITKRGQNVTFRCDPISEHNRLYWYRQTLGQGPEFLTYFQNEAQLEKSRLLSDRFSAERPKGSFSTLEIQRTEQGDSAMYLCATETASGSSYNEQFFGPGTRLTVL.